This T cell receptor beta chain originates from a study of blood T cell repertoires in COVID-19. V gave up 3 bases and J gave up 0 bases; unmatched junction bases: 6. The CDR3 extends over 17 amino acids. Germline CDR1 and CDR2: KGHDR and SFDVKD. Profiling relied on immunoSEQ multiplex PCR, and the TCRdb table lists in-frame clones only, not all of them. The sample lists some 400,000 clones, about nine tenths seen once, with about 0.78% in the top ten. Source material: PBMCs or T cells enriched from blood (not recorded which). This TCR came from a middle-aged woman who had been exposed to COVID-19. The gene calls are TRBV24-1 and TRBJ1-5; 8 nucleotides line up with TRBD1. CDR3 coding DNA: TGTGCCACCAGTGATCCCGGACAGGGCGATAGCAATCAGCCCCAGCATTTT. It codes for CATSDPGQGDSNQPQHF.